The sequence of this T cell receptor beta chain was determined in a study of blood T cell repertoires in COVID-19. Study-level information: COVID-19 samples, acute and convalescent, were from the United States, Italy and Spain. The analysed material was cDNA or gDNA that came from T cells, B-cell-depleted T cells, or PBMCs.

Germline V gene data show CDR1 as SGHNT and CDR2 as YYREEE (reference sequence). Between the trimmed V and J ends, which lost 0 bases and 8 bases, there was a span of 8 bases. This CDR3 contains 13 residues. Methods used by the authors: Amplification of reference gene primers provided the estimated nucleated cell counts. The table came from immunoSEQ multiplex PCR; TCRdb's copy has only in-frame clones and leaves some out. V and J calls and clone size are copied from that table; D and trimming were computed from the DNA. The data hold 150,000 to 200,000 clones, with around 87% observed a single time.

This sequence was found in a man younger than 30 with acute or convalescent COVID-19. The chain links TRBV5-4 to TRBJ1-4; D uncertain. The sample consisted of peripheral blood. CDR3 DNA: TGTGCCAGCAGCTTGGCGGGGAGAGAAAAACTGTTTTTT. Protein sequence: CASSLAGREKLFF.